The clone carrying this T cell receptor beta chain was seen repeatedly, ten times or more. This entry is derived from a study of spatial heterogeneity in lung cancer. Turning to the study itself: Raw reads contained each unique TCR and UMI combination more than ten times on average.

A unique molecular identifier was carried by every single TCR cDNA molecule. MiXCR was run by TCRdb on the 5' RACE reads, yielding one entry per CDR3 protein. This sample has thousands of distinct CDR3 sequences; about 5% occur once, and the top ten carry 8% to 8.5%. As to time point: sample taken at primary tumor resection. The authors sequenced whole RNA from tumor, nontumor lung or frozen PBMC without sorting. About 73 TRACERx patients with early, untreated non-small cell lung cancer donated samples. The origin of this receptor is a female donor with early-stage non-small cell lung cancer. The sample in question was normal lung tissue next to the tumor, obtained at surgery.

CDR3 residues: CAIRTGLAGGPGEQYF. The CDR3 nucleotides are TGTGCCATCAGAACGGGACTAGCGGGAGGGCCTGGGGAGCAGTACTTC. The chain links TRBV10-3 to TRBJ2-7, with TRBD2 matching 16 bases. This CDR3 has 16 amino acids. The germline CDR1 and CDR2 sequences are ENHRY and SYGVKD. V was clipped by 6 bases and J by 7 bases; unmatched bases: 9.